This T cell receptor (beta chain) was recovered during a study of shared clonotypes between healthy human individuals (dated by TCRdb to 2018 to 2021). Broadly, across the study: Two women and a few men aged 18 to 49 years were included in the cohort. Leukapheresis yielded between about 0.8 and 9.5 billion PBMCs per donor. Blood TCR repertoires of about 5 healthy adults were deeply sequenced to estimate repertoire size and the extent of clonotype sharing between individuals. For each donor, CD4 naive and CD4 memory were each run on three plates, CD8 naive on two plates, and CD8 memory on one plate. Libraries were prepared and TCR repertoires were sequenced by different laboratories using diverse techniques, in order to increase sequencing depth and limit assay-specific biases.

The CDR3 measures 13 amino acids from cysteine to phenylalanine. This entry keeps only the CDR3 DNA: 39 bases, framed from base 1. The junction shows trimming of 2 bases on V and 7 bases on J, plus 9 bases between the germline ends. The germline V gene (reference sequence) yields MNHEY for CDR1 and SMNVEV for CDR2. CD8 naive samples were CD45RO-negative cells positively selected for CCR7, giving a CD45RA+CCR7+ population that excluded TemRA cells. Healthy HIV-negative adults with no recently reported acute infections or vaccinations were included as donors. Only Caucasian adults living in Nashville, Tennessee, USA were represented among the donors. After blood collection by leukapheresis, PBMCs were isolated using Ficoll-Histopaque density gradient centrifugation and then cryopreserved in the vapor phase of liquid nitrogen. Analytical flow cytometry was used to check the purity and quantity of each magnetically sorted T cell population. Genomic DNA was isolated from every sorted fraction and measured by UV absorbance on a Nanodrop 2000c.

Using the deep immunoSEQ assay, TCR CDR3 regions were amplified from genomic DNA by multiplex PCR. Extracted genomic DNA from each cell subset was spread evenly across all wells of several immunoSEQ 96-well plates, with each plate serving as a replicate. Each replicate PCR for sorted subsets received roughly 200 ng genomic DNA, equal to tens of thousands of T cell genomes. Purified libraries were measured with a Qubit 3.0 fluorometer, size-checked on a Bioanalyzer 2100, and measured again with the KAPA Library Quantification kit. Each immunoSEQ 96-well plate was sequenced on its own single-read 150-cycle Illumina NextSeq 550 flow cell. As for the original processing: Because the immunoSEQ output held only junctional sequences and lacked quality scores, the filtering could not match the filtering applied to full-length reads. Sequences were annotated with PyIR, a Python wrapper for IgBLAST v1.9, using IMGT germline references to assign V/J genes and CDR3. Reads with weak V/J assignments (E-value above 1e-6), missing CDR3, stop codons, out-of-frame junctions, or ambiguous translated residues were removed. V3J clonotypes were defined by identical inferred V gene, J gene, and CDR3 amino acid sequence. Percentage overlap between repertoires was computed as shared unique clonotypes divided by the size of the smaller repertoire. Three approaches were used to assess repertoire richness: RTK rarefaction, the Chao1 estimator, and Recon v2.1 estimates of unobserved clonotypes. For all TCRbeta clonotypes obtained by the gDNA method from a few donors, generation probabilities were computed with OLGA. This is the immuneACCESS table as TCRdb keeps it, with only in-frame sequences that have V and J called. A part of the clones is gone; compared with another copy, unresolved V genes explain less than half, and the rest is unexplained. For V, J and clone size, that table is used; D and trimming come from the DNA. The sample table records a few hundred thousand clones; 95% to 96% of these occur just once. 0.11% of the sample comes from the top ten.

Beyond this particular receptor, the publication reports: The genetic and exposure-history diversity represented was limited by the small number of donors. Pairwise subsampling indicated that sequencing depth was expected to affect the degree of clonotype sharing among donors. Across several donors, about 5.2% of naive CD4, over 3% of naive CD8, about 2.3% of memory CD4, and over 0.35% of memory CD8 clonotypes were shared. Estimated clonotype richness was generally larger for naive than for memory subsets. Compared with non-shared clonotypes, the clonotypes found in all four sorted-subset donors had higher generation probabilities. Sampling was restricted to blood, and TCR repertoires in tissue are likely to differ from TCR repertoires in blood. Incomplete sequencing was indicated by rarefaction of sorted-subset datasets, despite the large sequencing depth.

A word on this clone: Its antigen target is currently unknown. Base qualities are not recorded, but no much larger clone differs from it by a single base.

The source of this sequence is a woman in her thirties in good health. The rearrangement joined TRBV27 to TRBJ2-4; the D region may be TRBD1 or TRBD2, each matching 5 bases equally. The sample was naive CD8+ T cells sorted from blood. The meaning of the sample's cell subset or site label: CD45RA+CCR7+. The CDR3 loop reads CASSLGGWNIQYF. The DNA is as follows: TGTGCCAGCAGTTTAGGGGGATGGAACATTCAGTACTTC.